These T cell receptor beta chains were read from a single sample in a study of control samples from healthy donors and cancer patients. This table comes from immunoSEQ multiplex PCR, and its TCRdb copy is limited to in-frame clones, with some not included. Among fewer than 200,000 clones listed, just over 90% were seen once. The source material was blood. These receptors all come from a man younger than 45 in good health. The CDR3 runs from the conserved cysteine through the conserved F or W. Each record gives: D gene, J gene, clone size, V gene, CDR3 DNA, CDR3 protein. D genes are given only for firm matches. A row's size may be missing; if present it is once, few, many or a size class.

>TRBD1|TRBJ2-7|-|TRBV19
TGTGCCAGTAGTAAACGACAGGGAGCGAGCTCCTACGAGCAGTACTTC
CASSKRQGASSYEQYF
>TRBD2|TRBJ2-5|-|TRBV5-1
TGCGCCAGCAGCGGGGGACTAGCGGGAGGGCTTGGGACCCAGTACTTC
CASSGGLAGGLGTQYF
>-|TRBJ1-2|-|TRBV6-5
TGTGCCAGTAGGCCCTCGGGACGGTCTATGGGCTACACCTTC
CASRPSGRSMGYTF
>-|TRBJ1-1|-|TRBV4-1
TGCGCCAGCAGCCAAGTACAGGGTGCCATTTACACTGAAGCTTTCTTT
CASSQVQGAIYTEAFF
>TRBD1|TRBJ1-1|-|TRBV6-5
TGTGCCAGCAGCCCGCCGGGACAGCGCCTTGAAGCTTTCTTT
CASSPPGQRLEAFF
>-|TRBJ1-2|few|TRBV7-2
TGTGCCAGCAGCGAATTAGAGCTGCAGGGCTATGGCTACACCTTC
CASSELELQGYGYTF
>-|TRBJ2-3|-|TRBV18
TGTGCCAGCTCACCCGGCCCAGATACGCAGTATTTT
CASSPGPDTQYF
>-|TRBJ2-5|once|TRBV30
TGTGCCTGGAGTAGACTTCAGCGAAGGGTACAAGAGACCCAGTACTTC
CAWSRLQRRVQETQYF
>-|TRBJ2-7|-|TRBV6-2/TRBV6-3
TGTGCCAGCAGTTACTTCGGTAGCGTCTACGAGCAGTACTTC
CASSYFGSVYEQYF
>TRBD2|TRBJ2-7|-|TRBV10-2
TGCGCCAGCAGTGACCGCGGAGCGGGGAATTACGAGCAGTACTTC
CASSDRGAGNYEQYF
>-|TRBJ2-7|-|TRBV10-3
TGTGCCATCAGTGAGTCGGGTGAGGTTGCCTACGAGCAGTACTTC
CAISESGEVAYEQYF
>-|TRBJ1-5|-|TRBV27
TGTGCCAGCAGAAGGTTGCGGGGGAATCAGCCCCAGCATTTT
CASRRLRGNQPQHF
>TRBD2|TRBJ2-1|once|TRBV27
TGTGCCAGCAGTCGACTAGCGCCCACCTACAATGAGCAGTTCTTC
CASSRLAPTYNEQFF
>TRBD2|TRBJ2-4|-|TRBV7-9
TGTGCCAGCAGCCCCCGTGGTAGCGGGGGTGTAGCCAAAAACATTCAGTACTTC
CASSPRGSGGVAKNIQYF
>-|TRBJ1-1|-|TRBV5-1
TGCGCCAGCAGCTCGCAGGGGCTAAACACTGAAGCTTTCTTT
CASSSQGLNTEAFF
>-|TRBJ1-1|-|TRBV6-2/TRBV6-3
TGTGCCAGCAGCGAGAATAGGGGTAGCACTGAAGCTTTCTTT
CASSENRGSTEAFF
>TRBD2|TRBJ2-7|-|TRBV7-2
TGTGCCAGCAGCGTGGGACTAGCGGGATGGGGGTCCTACGAGCAGTACTTC
CASSVGLAGWGSYEQYF
>-|TRBJ2-7|-|TRBV5-1
TGCGCCAGCAGCTTGGAACACGAGCAGTACTTC
CASSLEHEQYF
>-|TRBJ2-2|-|TRBV7-6
TGTGCCAGCAGGCTCCTAACAGGCACCCTAGGCACCGGGGAGCTGTTTTTT
CASRLLTGTLGTGELFF
>TRBD1|TRBJ1-3|-|TRBV6-2/TRBV6-3
TGTGCCAGCAGTTACCGGGACAGGGACTCTGGAAACACCATATATTTT
CASSYRDRDSGNTIYF
>-|TRBJ2-7|-|TRBV14
TGTGCCAGCAGAGGGGCCGGGACCTACGAGCAGTACTTC
CASRGAGTYEQYF
>TRBD1|TRBJ1-2|-|TRBV20-1
TGCAGTGCTAGTGATGGGACAGGGGTAGACGGCTACACCTTC
CSASDGTGVDGYTF
>-|TRBJ2-1|-|TRBV27
TGTGCCAGCAGTTTAGCGGGAAGCTCCTACAATGAGCAGTTCTTC
CASSLAGSSYNEQFF
>-|TRBJ1-1|-|TRBV9
TGTGCCAGCAGCCACGGCGGGGGATTGAACACTGAAGCTTTCTTT
CASSHGGGLNTEAFF
>-|TRBJ1-5|-|TRBV19
TGTGCCAGTAGCCTGGGGCAGAATAGCAATCAGCCCCAGCATTTT
CASSLGQNSNQPQHF
>-|TRBJ1-5|-|TRBV19
TGTGCCAGTAGTATGGGGGGCTATCAGCCCCAGCATTTT
CASSMGGYQPQHF
>-|TRBJ1-2|-|TRBV21-1
TGTGCCAGCAGCAAAGGAGTTAGGGGGTACACCTTC
CASSKGVRGYTF
>-|TRBJ1-1|-|TRBV7-2
TGTGCCAGCAGCCCGGGACCGACGGTTGAAGCTTTCTTT
CASSPGPTVEAFF
>-|TRBJ2-7|-|TRBV6-2/TRBV6-3
TGTGCCAGCAGTTCGAGGAACAGCATCGGGGAGCAGTACTTC
CASSSRNSIGEQYF
>TRBD1|TRBJ1-1|-|TRBV4-3
TGCGCCAGCAGCCGGGACAGGGGAATGACTGAAGCTTTCTTT
CASSRDRGMTEAFF
>-|TRBJ1-1|-|TRBV19
TGTGCCAGTAGTATCGGGGGATCTGAAGCTTTCTTT
CASSIGGSEAFF
>-|TRBJ1-1|-|TRBV5-4
TGTGCCAGCAGCTTGGGCCATTCGGGTTTGAACACTGAAGCTTTCTTT
CASSLGHSGLNTEAFF
>TRBD2|TRBJ2-7|-|TRBV28
TGTGCCAGCAGCCAGCGGGGTAGCTCCTACGAGCAGTACTTC
CASSQRGSSYEQYF
>TRBD2|TRBJ2-1|-|TRBV11-2
TGTGCCAGCCAACGTAGACTAGCGGGGGGGCAAAATGAGCAGTTCTTC
CASQRRLAGGQNEQFF
>TRBD1|TRBJ1-2|-|TRBV7-6
TGTGCCAGCAGCTTAGCAGGGGGCGCACATGGCTACACCTTC
CASSLAGGAHGYTF
>-|TRBJ1-6|-|TRBV6-5
TGTGCCAGCAGTTACAGCAGCTTAAATTCACCCCTCCACTTT
CASSYSSLNSPLHF
>-|TRBJ2-6|-|TRBV19
TGTGCCAGTAGTATAAGGAGGGCGGGGGGGGCCAACGTCCTGACTTTC
CASSIRRAGGANVLTF
>TRBD2|TRBJ2-7|-|TRBV2
TGTGCCAGCAGTGACGGACTAGCGGGGGACGCCTACGAGCAGTACTTC
CASSDGLAGDAYEQYF
>-|TRBJ1-6|-|TRBV21-1
TGTGCCAGCAGCGCGGGACAGGGGGGTGATTCACCCCTCCACTTT
CASSAGQGGDSPLHF